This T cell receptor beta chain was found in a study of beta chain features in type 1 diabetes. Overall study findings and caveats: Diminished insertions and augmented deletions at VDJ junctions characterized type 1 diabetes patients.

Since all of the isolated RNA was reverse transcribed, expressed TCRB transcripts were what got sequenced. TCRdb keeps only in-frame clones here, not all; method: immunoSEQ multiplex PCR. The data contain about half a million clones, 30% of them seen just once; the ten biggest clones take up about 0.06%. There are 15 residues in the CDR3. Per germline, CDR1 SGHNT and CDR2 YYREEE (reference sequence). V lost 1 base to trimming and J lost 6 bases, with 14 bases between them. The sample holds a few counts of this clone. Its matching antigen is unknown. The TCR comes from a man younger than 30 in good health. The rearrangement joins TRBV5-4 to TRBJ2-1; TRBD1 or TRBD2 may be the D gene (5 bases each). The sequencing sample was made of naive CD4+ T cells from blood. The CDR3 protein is CASSLSQGVLNEQFF. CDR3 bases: TGTGCCAGCAGCTTGAGCCAGGGAGTGCTCAATGAGCAGTTCTTC.